This record covers a single T cell receptor beta chain. The data were obtained in a study of blood T cell repertoires in COVID-19. Study as a whole: Acute and convalescent COVID-19 specimens originated in the United States, Italy and Spain.

This CDR3 region has 15 residues. V lost 2 bases to trimming and J lost 5 bases; unmatched junction nucleotides: 5. CDR1 and CDR2 from the germline V gene are SGHVS and FNYEAQ. Original processing notes: Reference gene primers were amplified, and this amplification served to estimate nucleated cell counts. The assay was immunoSEQ multiplex PCR, and TCRdb's table has in-frame clones only and misses some. That table furnishes V, J and clone size, whereas the DNA furnished D and trimming. Here the sample spans 30,000 to 45,000 clones, more than 75% being singletons. V is TRBV7-6 and J is TRBJ2-2; TRBD1 matches at 7 bases. The sequenced material came from peripheral blood. The receptor comes from a man aged 70-80 years with acute or convalescent COVID-19. The CDR3 reads CASSLYRGRTGELFF. For the CDR3, the DNA is TGTGCCAGCAGCTTATACAGGGGAAGGACCGGGGAGCTGTTTTTT. The full variable domain, in which reference TRBV7-6 and TRBJ2-2 provide the parts outside the CDR3, is GAGVSQSPRYKVTKRGQDVALRCDPISGHVSLYWYRQALGQGPEFLTYFNYEAQQDKSGLPNDRFSAERPEGSISTLTIQRTEQRDSAMYRCASSLYRGRTGELFFGEGSRLTVL.